These 32 T cell receptor beta chains came from one sample sequenced in a study of naive and memory T cell subsets. Whole-study results and caveats: Especially in CD8 cells, naive repertoires contained a few larger clonotypes, possibly CD45RA-re-expressing memory cells.

These TCRs are of unknown antigen specificity. Both TRBC1 and TRBC2 were covered by a beta constant-region primer of two equimolar oligonucleotides. Ligated cDNA was amplified by four rounds of PCR with nested alpha and beta constant-region primers and SP2. TCRdb fed the UMI-ligation and nested PCR reads into MiXCR, producing one record per CDR3 protein. The sample records 120,000 to 150,000 distinct CDR3 sequences, 22% being singletons. Source material: naive CD4+ T cells from blood. All receptors derive from a human donor in good health.

The sample holds a few counts of this clonotype. The chain couples TRBV7-6 to TRBJ2-3; no reliable D call. The CDR3 has 15 residues. V shed 1 base and J shed 2 bases, with 10 bases lying between them. Per the germline V gene, CDR1 is SGHVS and CDR2 is FNYEAQ. The CDR3 loop reads CASSLGVTATDTQYF. Here the CDR3 DNA reads TGTGCCAGCAGCTTAGGGGTGACGGCCACAGATACGCAGTATTTT.

The chain joins TRBV28 to TRBJ2-1; 15 bases align to TRBD2. Germline CDR1 is MDHEN and CDR2 is SYDVKM. The CDR3 is made up of 23 amino acids. The ends lost 5 bases at V and 0 bases at J; junction bases unmatched: 20. Written as DNA, the CDR3 is TGTGCCAGCAGTGGCACTCCGGGCGGGTCCGGGACTAGCGGGAGGTCCTCCTACAATGAGCAGTTCTTC. Residues: CASSGTPGGSGTSGRSSYNEQFF.

This clonotype came up a few times. The gene calls are TRBV6-6 and TRBJ2-7; D might be TRBD2 (5 bases). The CDR3 has 15 amino acids. V was shortened by 5 bases and J by 6 bases, with 20 bases between the two germline ends. Germline lookup yields CDR1 MNHNY and CDR2 SVGAGI (reference sequence). The CDR3 DNA sequence: TGTGCCAGCAGTACCTCCCCCGGGATCCCCTTCGAGCAGTACTTC. It is translated as CASSTSPGIPFEQYF.

This clonotype was seen more than once but under ten times. The chain joins TRBV29-1 to TRBJ1-1, with D unclear. The CDR3 is 12 amino acids. The germline V and J ends were trimmed by 4 bases and 4 bases, with 10 bases remaining between them. Germline CDR1 is SQVTM and CDR2 is ANQGSEA. The CDR3 bases are TGCAGCGTTGGTGGTTGGGTCACTGAAGCTTTCTTT. This gives the protein CSVGGWVTEAFF. Drawing the rest from reference TRBV29-1 and TRBJ1-1, the complete variable domain is SAVISQKPSRDICQRGTSLTIQCQVDSQVTMMFWYRQQPGQSLTLIATANQGSEATYESGFVIDKFPISRPNLTFSTLTVSNMSPEDSSIYLCSVGGWVTEAFFGQGTRLTVV.

This clonotype was seen a handful of times. V and J are TRBV12-3 or TRBV12-4 and TRBJ2-2; D not resolved. CDR3 size: 14 residues. Trimming took 3 bases from V and 5 from J, leaving 10 bases between them. CDR3 protein: CASSFTVKTGELFF. The CDR3 DNA is TGTGCCAGCAGTTTTACAGTAAAAACCGGGGAGCTGTTTTTT.

This clonotype was seen once. The V call is TRBV5-4, the J call TRBJ2-7, with TRBD2 matching over 11 bases. The V gene's germline CDR1 is SGHNT and CDR2 YYREEE (reference sequence). The length of the CDR3 is 16 residues. V shed 4 bases and J 0 bases; nucleotides not matched to a gene: 6. The CDR3 DNA reads TGTGCCAGCAGCGTGGGACTAGCGGAAAGCTCCTACGAGCAGTACTTC. This gives the protein CASSVGLAESSYEQYF. Supplemented by reference TRBV5-4 and TRBJ2-7, the full variable domain reads ETGVTQSPTHLIKTRGQQVTLRCSSQSGHNTVSWYQQALGQGPQFIFQYYREEENGRGNFPPRFSGLQFPNYSSELNVNALELDDSALYLCASSVGLAESSYEQYFGPGTRLTVT.

The chain uses TRBV12-3 or TRBV12-4 and TRBJ2-1; D possibly corresponds to TRBD1 (5 bases). The CDR3 runs to 13 residues. The ends were cut back, 6 bases at V and 9 bases at J, with 15 bases in the middle. CDR3 sequence (DNA): TGTGCCAGCAGGGATCAGGGTTTTGGTGAGCAGTTCTTC. Translation gives CASRDQGFGEQFF.

The chain combines TRBV6-2 or TRBV6-3 with TRBJ1-1; D gene uncertain. This CDR3 region has 14 residues. CDR1 and CDR2 (germline): MNHEY, SVGEGT. V was pared by 7 bases and J by 0 bases, with 12 bases between. The CDR3 region is CASTTQEMNTEAFF. The CDR3 bases are TGTGCCAGCACCACCCAGGAAATGAACACTGAAGCTTTCTTT.

This chain connects TRBV4-1 to TRBJ1-2; 7 bases align to TRBD1. J lost 4 bases, V lost 0 bases, and 2 bases had no gene match. Germline V gene lookup returns CDR1 MGHRA and CDR2 YSYEKL. The CDR3 is 14 residues long. CDR3 DNA: TGCGCCAGCAGCCAAGAAAGACAGGGCTATGGCTACACCTTC. Translation gives CASSQERQGYGYTF.

This clonotype was seen more than once but under ten times. The CDR3: CASRTDSSTDTQYF. CDR3 bases: TGTGCCAGTAGAACAGACTCTAGCACAGATACGCAGTATTTT. The gene calls are TRBV19 and TRBJ2-3; D remains unclear. Germline-derived CDR1 and CDR2 are LNHDA and SQIVND (reference sequence). This CDR3 comprises 14 residues. V lost 6 bases and J 0 bases, leaving 10 bases between the germline ends.

This clonotype was detected many times. This rearrangement joins TRBV6-2 or TRBV6-3 to TRBJ2-7; TRBD1 matches 9 bases. This CDR3 contains 14 residues. In germline, CDR1 is MNHEY, CDR2 SVGEGT. The J segment lost 2 bases and the V segment lost 6 bases, leaving 5 bases of the junction unmatched. CDR3 nucleotide sequence: TGTGCCAGCAGCCGAAGACAGGGGGCCTACGAGCAGTACTTC. Protein: CASSRRQGAYEQYF.

A few counts support this clonotype. The V call is TRBV7-2, the J call TRBJ2-5, with TRBD2 as a possible D gene (5 bases). Per germline, CDR1 SGHTA and CDR2 FQGNSA. This CDR3 region has 13 residues. The ends were cut back, 11 bases at V and 4 bases at J, with 17 bases in the middle. The CDR3 coding sequence is TGTGCCTCTACCGGCCTAGCAAGAGAGACCCAGTACTTC. This codes for CASTGLARETQYF. Full variable domain (missing parts from reference TRBV7-2 and TRBJ2-5): GAGVSQSPSNKVTEKGKDVELRCDPISGHTALYWYRQSLGQGLEFLIYFQGNSAPDKSGLPSDRFSAERTGGSVSTLTIQRTQQEDSAVYLCASTGLARETQYFGPGTRLLVL.

The chain has TRBV20-1 and TRBJ2-2; 10 nucleotides line up with TRBD1. The trim removed 5 bases at V and 5 bases at J, leaving 5 bases unmatched. CDR1 is DFQATT, CDR2 SNEGSKA, per germline (reference sequence). This CDR3 region has 14 residues. The CDR3 DNA reads TGCAGTGCTGCGGACAGGGGGGGGACCGGGGAGCTGTTTTTT. This encodes CSAADRGGTGELFF.

The sample holds a few counts of this clonotype. This chain links TRBV6-5 with TRBJ2-7; 7 positions agree with TRBD1. This CDR3 is 14 amino acids long. Germline values: CDR1 MNHEY, CDR2 SVGAGI. The J segment lost 2 bases and the V segment lost 6 bases, leaving 7 bases of the junction unmatched. The CDR3 reads CASSPAGTAYEQYF. CDR3 sequence (DNA): TGTGCCAGCAGCCCTGCCGGGACAGCCTACGAGCAGTACTTC.

The chain carries TRBV28 and TRBJ2-1; D is undetermined. This CDR3 comprises 13 residues. Germline-derived CDR1 and CDR2 are MDHEN and SYDVKM. Trimming removed 6 bases from V and 1 base from J, with 7 bases in between. The CDR3 spells CASRDGSYNEQFF. Here the CDR3 DNA reads TGTGCCAGCAGGGACGGTTCCTACAATGAGCAGTTCTTC. The full variable domain, with the rest looked up from reference TRBV28 and TRBJ2-1, is DVKVTQSSRYLVKRTGEKVFLECVQDMDHENMFWYRQDPGLGLRLIYFSYDVKMKEKGDIPEGYSVSREKKERFSLILESASTNQTSMYLCASRDGSYNEQFFGPGTRLTVL.

V is TRBV12-3 or TRBV12-4 and J is TRBJ1-6, with D possibly being TRBD1 (5 bases). There are 17 residues in the CDR3. Trimming took off 1 base at V and 10 bases at J, with 20 bases between the two ends. CDR3 protein: CASSLVIRGSKGSPLHF. The CDR3 bases are TGTGCCAGCAGTTTAGTAATCCGAGGCAGCAAGGGGTCACCCCTCCACTTT.

This clonotype appeared a few times. The chain has TRBV28 and TRBJ2-4; TRBD2 is a possible D gene (6 bases). Trimming left V 2 bases short and J 0 bases short, with 20 bases between. The CDR3 is made up of 19 amino acids. CDR1 is MDHEN and CDR2 is SYDVKM in the germline V gene. Here the CDR3 reads CASSLLFRRGEVAKNIQYF. In DNA form, the CDR3 reads TGTGCCAGCAGTTTACTCTTTAGGAGGGGCGAAGTAGCCAAAAACATTCAGTACTTC.

The chain uses TRBV27 and TRBJ1-1, with D maybe TRBD1 (6 bases). CDR1 is MNHEY and CDR2 is SMNVEV in the germline V gene (reference sequence). The CDR3 extends over 11 amino acids. The V and J ends lost 6 bases and 7 bases respectively, with 9 bases between them. CDR3 amino acids: CASRGHLEAFF. In DNA, the CDR3 is TGTGCCAGCAGGGGACACCTTGAAGCTTTCTTT.

This clonotype has more than one count but fewer than ten. The chain carries TRBV7-2 and TRBJ1-4; D is unclear. Per the germline V gene, CDR1 is SGHTA and CDR2 is FQGNSA. The CDR3 consists of 15 residues. V was pared by 1 base and J by 0 bases, with 6 bases between. The chain's CDR3 is CASSLGLTTNEKLFF. The CDR3, as DNA: TGTGCCAGCAGCTTAGGATTAACAACTAATGAAAAACTGTTTTTT.

This clonotype was seen only a few times. The chain carries TRBV28 and TRBJ2-3; TRBD2 aligns across 12 bases. The germline V gene has CDR1 MDHEN and CDR2 SYDVKM. The CDR3 consists of 17 residues. Trimming at V came to 3 bases and at J to 5 bases, leaving 9 bases not matched to a gene. The DNA for the CDR3 is TGTGCCAGCAGTTTGGGCGGGACTAGCGGGTTTTTAGATACGCAGTATTTT. This sequence encodes CASSLGGTSGFLDTQYF.

This clonotype was counted between two and nine times. V is TRBV5-1 and J is TRBJ2-3, with 10 bases identical to TRBD2. J gave up 5 bases and V 4 bases, and 7 bases lay outside the gene matches. The CDR3 has 15 amino acids. Germline CDR1 and CDR2: SGHRS and YFSETQ. CDR3 loop: CASSGTSAIGDTQYF. CDR3 DNA: TGCGCCAGCAGCGGGACTAGCGCTATAGGAGATACGCAGTATTTT. Supplemented by reference TRBV5-1 and TRBJ2-3, the full variable domain reads KAGVTQTPRYLIKTRGQQVTLSCSPISGHRSVSWYQQTPGQGLQFLFEYFSETQRNKGNFPGRFSGRQFSNSRSEMNVSTLELGDSALYLCASSGTSAIGDTQYFGPGTRLTVL.

This chain links TRBV5-1 with TRBJ2-7; 12 positions agree with TRBD2. Trimming cost V 3 bases and J 4 bases; bases outside gene matches: 5. The CDR3 consists of 15 residues. Per germline, CDR1 SGHRS and CDR2 YFSETQ. CDR3 protein: CASSSRLAGVYEQYF. As DNA, the CDR3 is TGCGCCAGCAGCTCACGACTAGCGGGAGTTTACGAGCAGTACTTC.

This chain joins TRBV10-3 and TRBJ2-7; 8 bases align to TRBD2. The CDR3 is made up of 13 amino acids. Germline V gives CDR1 ENHRY, CDR2 SYGVKD. V lost 3 bases to trimming and J lost 2 bases; unmatched junction nucleotides: 0. CDR3 coding DNA: TGTGCCATCAGTGACGGGAGGGCCTACGAGCAGTACTTC. Translation: CAISDGRAYEQYF.

This clonotype appeared a few times. The rearrangement uses TRBV12-3 or TRBV12-4 and TRBJ2-7, with D possibly matching TRBD1 (6 bases). The CDR3 is 16 amino acids. The V end lost 5 bases, the J end lost 2 bases, and 19 bases lay between the germline ends. The CDR3 bases are TGTGCCAGCAGTGCCCAGGGGCTCCTCTTTACCTACGAGCAGTACTTC. This encodes CASSAQGLLFTYEQYF.

J is TRBJ1-6 and V is TRBV9; weak D call: TRBD1 (5 bases). CDR3 size: 15 residues. Looked up from germline, CDR1 is SGDLS and CDR2 is YYNGEE. Trimming stripped 5 bases from V and 7 bases from J, with 16 bases between. Here the CDR3 DNA reads TGTGCCAGCAGTGCGGGGCTAATCGAGAATTCACCCCTCCACTTT. Protein: CASSAGLIENSPLHF.

This clonotype has more than one count but fewer than ten. V gene TRBV27 combines with J gene TRBJ2-1; 9 bases line up with TRBD2. This CDR3 is 16 amino acids long. The germline CDR1 and CDR2 sequences are MNHEY and SMNVEV (reference sequence). V gave up 8 bases and J gave up 7 bases; unmatched junction bases: 15. The CDR3: CASGRAGGTRINEQFF. The CDR3, as DNA: TGTGCCAGCGGCCGGGCGGGAGGGACTCGGATTAATGAGCAGTTCTTC.

This chain connects TRBV7-3 to TRBJ2-3, with a possible D match to TRBD2 (6 bases). V dropped 8 bases and J dropped 4 bases, with 19 bases sitting between them. Germline CDR1 reads SGHTA; CDR2 reads FQGTGA. This CDR3 has 15 amino acids. In DNA form, the CDR3 reads TGTGCCAGCGGCTCCCCGGGAGAAGGGGCAGATACGCAGTATTTT. This encodes CASGSPGEGADTQYF.

There are a few counts of this clonotype. The rearrangement uses TRBV5-1 and TRBJ1-1; possible D gene TRBD1, 6 bases. The CDR3 consists of 14 residues. The ends were cut back, 4 bases at V and 0 bases at J, with 10 bases in the middle. The V gene's germline CDR1 is SGHRS and CDR2 YFSETQ. CDR3 loop: CASSRGDMNTEAFF. DNA for the CDR3: TGCGCCAGCAGCCGAGGGGACATGAACACTGAAGCTTTCTTT.

In its sample, this clonotype was seen many times. CDR3 region: CSVAGATDTQYF. The CDR3 bases are TGCAGTGTGGCAGGGGCCACAGATACGCAGTATTTT. The chain links TRBV20-1 to TRBJ2-3, with D maybe TRBD1 (6 bases). The CDR3 sequence is 12 residues long. Deletions cut 7 bases from V and 2 bases from J, with 10 bases between. Germline V gives CDR1 DFQATT, CDR2 SNEGSKA (reference sequence).

J is TRBJ2-1 and V is TRBV30; TRBD2 matches 16 bases. CDR3 size: 15 residues. Germline V gene lookup returns CDR1 GTSNPN and CDR2 SVGIG (reference sequence). After removal of 2 bases from V and 14 bases from J, the junction contained 9 bases not matched to a gene. CDR3 nucleotide sequence: TGTGCCTGGAGTTCGGGACTAGCGGGAGGGCCCACGGAGTTCTTC. Its protein is CAWSSGLAGGPTEFF.

This clonotype was counted many times. V usage is TRBV30 and J usage is TRBJ1-1, with TRBD1 matching 8 bases. After removal of 2 bases from V and 4 bases from J, the junction contained 6 bases not matched to a gene. This CDR3 is built from 14 residues. Germline assignment: CDR1 GTSNPN and CDR2 SVGIG (reference sequence). The CDR3 loop is CAWSYGQGGTEAFF. For the CDR3, the DNA is TGTGCCTGGAGTTACGGACAGGGAGGCACTGAAGCTTTCTTT.

The chain uses TRBV20-1 and TRBJ2-5; TRBD2 matches 8 bases. Germline-derived CDR1 and CDR2 are DFQATT and SNEGSKA (reference sequence). V was clipped by 6 bases and J by 4 bases; unmatched bases: 10. The CDR3 totals 14 residues. In nucleotides, the CDR3 is TGCAGTGCCCCCTTAAGCGGGAGTCGAGAGACCCAGTACTTC. This translates into CSAPLSGSRETQYF.